The entry below describes one TCR beta chain. The antigen is undetermined. In the PCR, 60 Vbeta and 13 Jbeta primers were used. Authors' methods: Some 80 million unique TCR beta chains, 9 million to 14 million shared, were counted in a later analysis. The protocol was immunoSEQ multiplex PCR, while the TCRdb copy is restricted to in-frame clones and leaves out a portion. V and J calls and clone size are given by that table; D and trimming were obtained from the DNA. Counted here are fewer than 150,000 clones, under 80% occurring once; the ten biggest clones make up around 10%. The sample originates from a study of cytomegalovirus exposure and HLA in healthy donors. Regarding the study as a whole: CMV serostatus was the only immune exposure information that was available.

This CDR3 spans 14 amino acids. V shed 6 bases, J shed 0 bases, and the junction held 4 bases outside the gene matches. Per the germline V gene, CDR1 is SNHLY and CDR2 is FYNNEI. All donors participated as healthy donors of bone marrow. Sequenced sample: PBMCs. The receptor was derived from a woman aged 50 to 65 in good health and CMV-seropositive. This sequence joins TRBV2 and TRBJ1-1, with 7 bases aligning to TRBD1. CDR3 coding DNA: TGTGCCAGCAGCCCACAGGGGTTGAACACTGAAGCTTTCTTT. Encoded protein: CASSPQGLNTEAFF.